One and the same sample provided the 25 T cell receptor beta chains below, sequenced in a study of T cells in Graves' hyperthyroidism and ophthalmopathy (dated by TCRdb to the late 2010s). Library preparation employed multiplex PCR. Sequencing instrument: Illumina HiSeq 2000. The TCR beta CDR3 regions were amplified from the RNA transcripts. The TCR CDR3 was subjected to a first round of RT-PCR using the HTBI primer set and the Qiagen OneStep RT-PCR kit. The public reads were reprocessed in TCRdb via fastp at Q25 and MiXCR, keeping in-frame beta chains. CDR3 protein duplicates are merged, each entry listing the most common genes and DNA. The sample contains some 350,000 distinct CDR3 sequences, 25% of them found a single time. Around 67% of the sample is taken by the ten largest. The sequenced material came from blood. These receptors were obtained from a man aged 45-65 years with Graves' hyperthyroidism.

This sequence joins TRBV20-1 and TRBJ2-2; TRBD1 agrees at 8 bases. V gave up 7 bases and J gave up 1 base; unmatched junction bases: 8. Germline CDR1 is DFQATT and CDR2 is SNEGSKA (reference sequence). This CDR3 has 15 residues. The CDR3 DNA sequence: TGCAGTGTGAAACCCGGGACAGGGAACACCGGGGAGCTGTTTTTT. It specifies CSVKPGTGNTGELFF.

This clonotype appeared many times. The CDR3 sequence is CAWKWGIDEAFF. In DNA, the CDR3 is TGTGCCTGGAAGTGGGGAATAGATGAAGCTTTCTTT. The genes are TRBV30 and TRBJ1-1, with D unresolved. V lost 4 bases, J lost 7 bases, and 13 bases lay in between. CDR3 size: 12 residues. The germline V gene encodes CDR1 GTSNPN and CDR2 SVGIG (reference sequence). The variable domain in full, completed from reference TRBV30 and TRBJ1-1, reads SQTIHQWPATLVQPVGSPLSLECTVEGTSNPNLYWYRQAAGRGLQLLFYSVGIGQISSEVPQNLSASRPQDRQFILSSKKLLLSDSGFYLCAWKWGIDEAFFGQGTRLTVV.

This clonotype occurred many times. The chain uses TRBV7-3 and TRBJ2-2; D may be TRBD2 (5 bases). Trimming took 2 bases from V and 2 from J, leaving 12 bases between them. CDR3 length equals 16 residues. From germline, CDR1 is SGHTA and CDR2 FQGTGA. The chain's CDR3 is CASSLRAAVNTGELFF. The DNA for the CDR3 is TGTGCCAGCAGCTTACGAGCGGCAGTTAACACCGGGGAGCTGTTTTTT.

The genes are TRBV11-2 and TRBJ2-7; 10 bases agree with TRBD2. CDR3 size: 13 residues. J lost 3 bases, V lost 8 bases, and 4 bases had no gene match. CDR1 and CDR2 from the germline V gene are SGHAT and FQNNGV. The chain's CDR3 is CASGWTSGYEQYF. Written as DNA, the CDR3 is TGTGCCAGCGGGTGGACTAGCGGCTACGAGCAGTACTTC.

This chain joins TRBV7-9 and TRBJ2-7; TRBD1 is a possible D gene (6 bases). Germline V lookup: CDR1 SEHNR, CDR2 FQNEAQ (reference sequence). The CDR3 length is 15 residues. V lost 2 bases, J lost 3 bases, and 14 bases lay in between. CDR3 DNA sequence: TGTGCCAGCAGCTTAAGTGGGGACACCTACTACGAGCAGTACTTC. Translated, it gives CASSLSGDTYYEQYF.

This clonotype has at least ten counts. The chain combines TRBV2 with TRBJ2-5, with 11 bases matching TRBD1. Germline trimming cut 4 bases from V and 2 bases from J; bases unmatched to any gene: 3. This CDR3 is 15 amino acids long. The germline CDR1 and CDR2 sequences are SNHLY and FYNNEI. The CDR3 DNA reads TGTGCCAGCAGTGGGACAGGGGGCGGGCAAGAGACCCAGTACTTC. Its protein product is CASSGTGGGQETQYF.

The rearrangement joins TRBV7-3 to TRBJ2-3; TRBD2 agrees at 8 bases. V shed 1 base, J shed 6 bases, and the junction held 9 bases outside the gene matches. The germline gives CDR1 SGHTA, CDR2 FQGTGA. This CDR3 comprises 16 residues. CDR3 in amino acids: CASSLKKGTSRDTQYF. The CDR3 nucleotides are TGTGCCAGCAGCTTAAAGAAGGGGACTAGTCGTGATACGCAGTATTTT.

This clonotype turned up a few times. The rearrangement links TRBV12-3 or TRBV12-4 to TRBJ2-7; D is uncertain. Between the trimmed V and J ends, which lost 7 bases and 0 bases, there was a span of 13 bases. CDR3 length: 14 amino acids. CDR3 sequence (DNA): TGTGCCAGCACCCAAGACTCGAGCTCCTACGAGCAGTACTTC. This gives the protein CASTQDSSSYEQYF.

The chain recombines TRBV20-1 with TRBJ2-7; D is undetermined. The CDR3 contains 15 residues. The V end lost 3 bases, the J end lost 2 bases, and 17 bases lay between the germline ends. Germline assignment: CDR1 DFQATT and CDR2 SNEGSKA (reference sequence). DNA of the CDR3: TGCAGTGCTAGGGCACGAGTGGCCAATCCCTACGAGCAGTACTTC. It codes for CSARARVANPYEQYF.

This clonotype was observed a few times. The chain employs TRBV2 and TRBJ2-1; 9 bases agree with TRBD2. This CDR3 is built from 15 residues. Germline CDR1 is SNHLY and CDR2 is FYNNEI. V dropped 1 base and J dropped 5; count of bases not matched to a gene: 3. CDR3 sequence (DNA): TGTGCCAGCAGTGAAGTGACTAGCGGACACAATGAGCAGTTCTTC. Residues: CASSEVTSGHNEQFF.

The chain couples TRBV5-1 to TRBJ2-7, with D tentatively TRBD2 (5 bases). The V end was cut by 0 bases, the J end by 4 bases, with 11 bases between. This CDR3 has 14 amino acids. Germline CDR1 SGHRS, CDR2 YFSETQ. DNA for the CDR3: TGCGCCAGCAGCTTGGTTCAGCGGAGATACGAGCAGTACTTC. It encodes CASSLVQRRYEQYF.

The chain is built from TRBV20-1 and TRBJ1-1; a possible D gene is TRBD1 (5 bases). Germline-derived CDR1 and CDR2 are DFQATT and SNEGSKA (reference sequence). V was clipped by 2 bases and J by 11 bases, with 15 bases between them. This CDR3 is built from 12 residues. The CDR3: CSARIPDRSAFF. CDR3 sequence (DNA): TGCAGTGCTAGAATCCCAGACAGATCGGCTTTCTTT.

At least ten counts were recorded for this clonotype. This rearrangement joins TRBV2 to TRBJ1-4; D is unclear. The CDR3 runs 13 residues. Germline values: CDR1 SNHLY, CDR2 FYNNEI. Trimming removed 11 bases from V and 8 bases from J, with 18 bases in between. CDR3: CAWAHHTGEKLFF. Here the CDR3 DNA reads TGTGCCTGGGCCCACCACACGGGGGAAAAACTGTTTTTT.

This clonotype was seen more than once but under ten times. This chain connects TRBV10-2 to TRBJ1-5, with unresolved D. Germline V gene data show CDR1 as WSHSY and CDR2 as SAAADI. V was shortened by 0 bases and J by 6 bases, with 9 bases between the two germline ends. The CDR3 totals 14 residues. The CDR3: CASSESRYSQPQHF. In nucleotides, the CDR3 is TGCGCCAGCAGTGAGTCTCGGTATAGTCAGCCCCAGCATTTT.

This clonotype was counted at least ten times. This chain links TRBV5-1 with TRBJ1-1; 9 nucleotides line up with TRBD1. This CDR3 comprises 14 residues. From germline, CDR1 is SGHRS and CDR2 YFSETQ. The trim removed 4 bases at V and 3 bases at J, leaving 4 bases unmatched. CDR3 nucleotide sequence: TGCGCCAGCAGCCCGCGGACAGGGGACACTGAAGCTTTCTTT. Its translation: CASSPRTGDTEAFF.

This clonotype came up many times. The chain joins TRBV12-3 or TRBV12-4 to TRBJ2-3; D is possibly TRBD2 (5 bases). The V gene lost 6 bases and the J gene lost 0 bases, with 10 bases spanning the gap. This CDR3 spans 14 amino acids. Here the CDR3 DNA reads TGTGCCAGCAGACGGGGATCTAGCACAGATACGCAGTATTTT. Amino acid sequence: CASRRGSSTDTQYF.

Many counts were recorded for this clonotype. The V gene is TRBV20-1, the J gene TRBJ2-7; 8 bases agree with TRBD1. The CDR3 runs to 13 residues. The trim removed 3 bases at V and 5 bases at J, leaving 6 bases unmatched. Germline-derived CDR1 and CDR2 are DFQATT and SNEGSKA (reference sequence). The CDR3 sequence is CSASYQGADEQYF. The CDR3 DNA sequence: TGCAGTGCTAGTTATCAGGGGGCCGACGAGCAGTACTTC.

V gene TRBV19 combines with J gene TRBJ2-7; D remains unclear. Germline V CDR1 and CDR2: LNHDA, SQIVND (reference sequence). The CDR3 consists of 14 residues. The V end was cut by 6 bases, the J end by 0 bases, with 12 bases between. The DNA of the CDR3 is TGTGCCAGTAGAGCATGGCCGTCCTCCTACGAGCAGTACTTC. This sequence encodes CASRAWPSSYEQYF.

The rearrangement joins TRBV11-3 to TRBJ1-3; D perhaps matches TRBD1 (5 bases). Germline V CDR1 and CDR2: SGHNT, YENEEA. The CDR3 is 15 residues long. V lost 5 bases to trimming and J lost 0 bases, with 11 bases between them. The CDR3 DNA follows: TGTGCCAGCAGCCCGACAGCCCGCTCTGGAAACACCATATATTTT. Protein: CASSPTARSGNTIYF.

This clonotype was seen a few times. The V call is TRBV5-1, the J call TRBJ2-7, with D possibly matching TRBD1 (6 bases). CDR1 and CDR2 (germline): SGHRS, YFSETQ. The CDR3 is 14 amino acids. V was trimmed by 2 bases and J by 3 bases, leaving 12 bases between them. The CDR3 loop is CASSLDRIDYEQYF. DNA of the CDR3: TGCGCCAGCAGCTTAGACAGGATCGACTACGAGCAGTACTTC.

A few counts support this clonotype. V is TRBV5-1 and J is TRBJ2-5; D could derive from TRBD1 or TRBD2 (6 bases each). Germline loops: CDR1 SGHRS, CDR2 YFSETQ. The length of the CDR3 is 15 residues. The germline V and J ends were trimmed by 4 bases and 4 bases, with 17 bases remaining between them. The CDR3 sequence: CASSPGGADTETQYF. The CDR3 nucleotides are TGCGCCAGCAGCCCCGGGGGCGCCGATACAGAGACCCAGTACTTC.

This clonotype came up many times. This chain links TRBV7-3 with TRBJ2-5; tentative D call: TRBD2 (7 bases). Per germline, CDR1 SGHTA and CDR2 FQGTGA. Between the trimmed V and J ends, which lost 5 bases and 5 bases, there was a span of 15 bases. The CDR3 covers 14 residues. The CDR3 bases are TGTGCCAGCAGCCAAACGGGGGGCAGTGAGACCCAGTACTTC. Amino acids: CASSQTGGSETQYF. The full variable domain, rest sourced from reference TRBV7-3 and TRBJ2-5, is GAGVSQTPSNKVTEKGKYVELRCDPISGHTALYWYRQSLGQGPEFLIYFQGTGAADDSGLPNDRFFAVRPEGSVSTLKIQRTERGDSAVYLCASSQTGGSETQYFGPGTRLLVL.

This clonotype was seen a handful of times. V is TRBV5-4 and J is TRBJ2-7, with 9 bases that match TRBD2. From germline, CDR1 is SGHNT and CDR2 YYREEE (reference sequence). V was clipped by 2 bases and J by 7 bases; unmatched bases: 10. There are 15 residues in the CDR3. The CDR3 loop is CASSFNGAGGGEQYF. The CDR3 region has the DNA TGTGCCAGCAGCTTTAATGGTGCGGGAGGGGGAGAGCAGTACTTC.

In this sample, this clonotype turned up a few times. The chain recombines TRBV4-1 with TRBJ1-2; 8 bases align to TRBD1. Germline CDR1 MGHRA, CDR2 YSYEKL. Trimming removed 0 bases from V and 3 bases from J; junction bases left unmatched: 12. The CDR3 extends over 18 amino acids. CDR3 sequence (DNA): TGCGCCAGCAGCCAAGAGGACAGGGACGCCCGCTTTTACTATGGCTACACCTTC. As protein: CASSQEDRDARFYYGYTF.

This clonotype has just a few counts. The rearrangement joins TRBV6-1 to TRBJ2-3; D may be TRBD2 (5 bases). The CDR3 covers 11 residues. CDR1 MNHNS and CDR2 SASEGT come from the germline V gene. V lost 6 bases and J lost 6, with 7 bases in between. Here the CDR3 DNA reads TGTGCCAGCAGACTAGTGGATACGCAGTATTTT. Protein: CASRLVDTQYF.